The 21 T cell receptor beta chains below come from one sample, sequenced in a study of blood T cell repertoires in COVID-19. TCRdb keeps only in-frame clones here, not all; method: immunoSEQ multiplex PCR. The data contain some 180,000 clones, roughly 88% of them singletons. Sequenced material: peripheral blood. The receptors were sampled from a man aged 50 to 60 with COVID-19, enrolled during active disease.

J is TRBJ1-6 and V is TRBV9; 10 positions match TRBD1. The germline V gene encodes CDR1 SGDLS and CDR2 YYNGEE. This CDR3 has 15 residues. The junction had 7 bases not matched to a gene; V was cut back by 6 bases and J by 7 bases. CDR3 nucleotide sequence: TGTGCCAGCAAAAAAGGGGGACAGGGGAATTCACCCCTCCACTTT. Amino acid sequence: CASKKGGQGNSPLHF.

Here the CDR3 reads CASSHAGTGGVTEAFF. CDR3 DNA sequence: TGCGCCAGCAGCCACGCCGGGACAGGGGGCGTCACTGAAGCTTTCTTT. The chain joins TRBV4-3 to TRBJ1-1; 12 bases are a match to TRBD1. The CDR3 is made up of 16 amino acids. The germline gives CDR1 LGHNA, CDR2 YSLEER. V shed 3 bases, J shed 4 bases, and the junction held 6 bases outside the gene matches.

This clone was seen only a few times. The chain joins TRBV9 to TRBJ2-5, with TRBD2 matching 11 bases. This CDR3 comprises 19 residues. Germline V CDR1 and CDR2: SGDLS, YYNGEE. V dropped 0 bases and J dropped 5; count of bases not matched to a gene: 15. The chain's CDR3 is CASSVGVGTSGPMGETQYF. CDR3 nucleotides: TGTGCCAGCAGCGTAGGGGTTGGGACTAGCGGTCCAATGGGGGAGACCCAGTACTTC. Full variable domain (missing parts from reference TRBV9 and TRBJ2-5): DSGVTQTPKHLITATGQRVTLRCSPRSGDLSVYWYQQSLDQGLQFLIQYYNGEERAKGNILERFSAQQFPDLHSELNLSSLELGDSALYFCASSVGVGTSGPMGETQYFGPGTRLLVL.

The J gene is TRBJ2-4, the V gene TRBV19, with 11 bases that match TRBD2. The CDR3 is 20 amino acids. CDR1 is LNHDA, CDR2 SQIVND, per germline (reference sequence). The ends lost 3 bases at V and 0 bases at J; junction bases unmatched: 13. CDR3 DNA: TGTGCCAGTAGTATTCGTAGCCCTAGCGGGGGGACCCTAGCCAAAAACATTCAGTACTTC. It codes for CASSIRSPSGGTLAKNIQYF.

The V call is TRBV7-3, the J call TRBJ1-1; D is possibly TRBD1 (6 bases). Germline V gene sequence: CDR1 SGHTA, CDR2 FQGTGA. This CDR3 spans 14 amino acids. Trimming removed 5 bases at V and 2 bases at J, with 12 bases between. As DNA, the CDR3 is TGTGCCAGCAGCCCGGGACAACATAACACTGAAGCTTTCTTT. Protein: CASSPGQHNTEAFF.

This clone was detected once. This chain connects TRBV2 to TRBJ2-3; 10 nucleotides agree with TRBD2. The CDR3 runs 15 residues. The trim removed 3 bases at V and 4 bases at J, leaving 4 bases unmatched. Germline V gene lookup returns CDR1 SNHLY and CDR2 FYNNEI. The CDR3 nucleotides read TGTGCCAGCAGTGATGTAGCGGGGGGATCAGATACGCAGTATTTT. Protein: CASSDVAGGSDTQYF.

The V gene is TRBV25-1, the J gene TRBJ2-1, with 13 bases fitting TRBD2. CDR1 MGHDK and CDR2 SYGVNS come from the germline V gene. The CDR3 is 17 amino acids. V trimming: 6 bases; J trimming: 7 bases; junction bases outside the gene matches: 12. The CDR3, as DNA: TGTGCCAGCAGGGAGGGGCAAACTAGCGGGAGGGTTAATGAGCAGTTCTTC. Translation gives CASREGQTSGRVNEQFF.

The chain joins TRBV15 to TRBJ2-1; the match to TRBD1 covers 11 bases. Germline CDR1 reads LNHNV; CDR2 reads YYDKDF (reference sequence). V trimming: 6 bases; J trimming: 4 bases; junction bases outside the gene matches: 5. This CDR3 is 15 amino acids long. The CDR3 here is CATRRDRGGYNEQFF. The CDR3 nucleotides are TGTGCCACCAGAAGGGACAGGGGGGGATACAATGAGCAGTTCTTC.

V gene TRBV7-3 combines with J gene TRBJ2-3, with D possibly being TRBD2 (5 bases). In germline, CDR1 is SGHTA, CDR2 FQGTGA. This CDR3 has 14 residues. V lost 6 bases and J 1 base, leaving 11 bases between the germline ends. In nucleotides, the CDR3 is TGTGCCAGCAGTTCGGGATGGGGCACAGATACGCAGTATTTT. It is translated as CASSSGWGTDTQYF. The full variable domain, in which reference TRBV7-3 and TRBJ2-3 provide the parts outside the CDR3, is GAGVSQTPSNKVTEKGKYVELRCDPISGHTALYWYRQSLGQGPEFLIYFQGTGAADDSGLPNDRFFAVRPEGSVSTLKIQRTERGDSAVYLCASSSGWGTDTQYFGPGTRLTVL.

This clone appeared a single time. The gene calls are TRBV5-5 and TRBJ2-1; 14 nucleotides line up with TRBD2. This CDR3 spans 15 amino acids. Per the germline V gene, CDR1 is SGHKS and CDR2 is YYEKEE (reference sequence). V dropped 4 bases and J dropped 9; count of bases not matched to a gene: 6. The CDR3 DNA sequence: TGTGCCAGCAGCGCCGGACTAGCGGGAGGAGTTGAGCAGTTCTTC. Translated, it gives CASSAGLAGGVEQFF.

This clone turned up a few times. The CDR3 region has the DNA TGTGCCAGCAGTTACTTCATCCAGGGGGTAAACAATGAGCAGTTCTTC. This translates into CASSYFIQGVNNEQFF. The chain combines TRBV6-5 with TRBJ2-1; TRBD1 aligns across 7 bases. With V trimmed by 1 base and J by 5 bases, 8 bases remained unmatched. From germline, CDR1 is MNHEY and CDR2 SVGAGI. The CDR3 totals 16 residues.

The genes are TRBV7-2 and TRBJ1-3; D not resolved. Trimming took 5 bases from V and 4 from J, leaving 12 bases between them. Looked up from germline, CDR1 is SGHTA and CDR2 is FQGNSA. The CDR3 spans 14 residues. The CDR3 DNA reads TGTGCCAGCAGCAGGGATGCGGGGGGAAACACCATATATTTT. Translating it yields CASSRDAGGNTIYF.

The chain combines TRBV10-3 with TRBJ2-2, with D unclear. The V end was cut by 3 bases, the J end by 5 bases, with 10 bases between. This CDR3 spans 14 amino acids. Germline V CDR1 and CDR2: ENHRY, SYGVKD. CDR3 coding DNA: TGTGCCATCAGTGATAGTAGAGCTACCGGGGAGCTGTTTTTT. Its protein product is CAISDSRATGELFF.

The chain employs TRBV19 and TRBJ1-5, with a weak D call TRBD1 (6 bases). The CDR3 contains 15 residues. Germline V CDR1 and CDR2: LNHDA, SQIVND (reference sequence). Deletions cut 1 base from V and 6 bases from J, with 13 bases between. The CDR3 loop is CASSIGSGAVQPQHF. The DNA of the CDR3 is TGTGCCAGTAGTATAGGGTCAGGGGCGGTTCAGCCCCAGCATTTT.

The chain recombines TRBV6-5 with TRBJ1-1; unclear D gene. Per the germline V gene, CDR1 is MNHEY and CDR2 is SVGAGI. The ends were cut back, 6 bases at V and 2 bases at J, with 13 bases in the middle. The CDR3 contains 14 residues. The CDR3 bases are TGTGCCAGCAGGATAGCGGCGGCCAACACTGAAGCTTTCTTT. Protein product: CASRIAAANTEAFF.

This clone was picked up one time. The chain employs TRBV9 and TRBJ2-3; a weak D match, TRBD2 (5 bases). Trimming cost V 4 bases and J 1 base, with 19 bases left between them. CDR3 length equals 17 residues. Germline V gene lookup returns CDR1 SGDLS and CDR2 YYNGEE. In DNA, the CDR3 is TGTGCCAGCAGCCTCCTTGGGGAGTTTAGAGGCACAGATACGCAGTATTTT. As protein: CASSLLGEFRGTDTQYF.

The chain couples TRBV4-3 to TRBJ2-7; 7 positions match TRBD1. The CDR3 runs to 18 residues. After removal of 4 bases from V and 0 bases from J, the junction contained 15 bases not matched to a gene. Per germline, CDR1 LGHNA and CDR2 YSLEER. The CDR3 DNA reads as TGCGCCAGCAGCCGTACCGTTAACCGGGACAGAGACTCCTACGAGCAGTACTTC. Amino acid sequence: CASSRTVNRDRDSYEQYF.

The rearrangement uses TRBV19 and TRBJ2-2; D might be TRBD1 (5 bases). There are 12 residues in the CDR3. Germline loops: CDR1 LNHDA, CDR2 SQIVND (reference sequence). V shed 4 bases and J shed 6 bases, with 6 bases lying between them. CDR3 protein: CASSKGSGELFF. CDR3 nucleotide sequence: TGTGCCAGTAGTAAGGGGTCCGGGGAGCTGTTTTTT.

This clone was detected once. This chain uses TRBV2 with TRBJ2-1; D call uncertain. Trimming left V 4 bases short and J 7 bases short, with 14 bases between. This CDR3 is built from 14 residues. Germline lookup yields CDR1 SNHLY and CDR2 FYNNEI. Here the CDR3 reads CASSGDGRYNEQFF. DNA for the CDR3: TGTGCCAGCAGTGGAGACGGCAGGTATAATGAGCAGTTCTTC.

This clone was observed a handful of times. The chain joins TRBV27 to TRBJ1-6; the D gene is possibly TRBD1 (6 bases). V was shortened by 8 bases and J by 8 bases, with 13 bases between the two germline ends. Per germline, CDR1 MNHEY and CDR2 SMNVEV (reference sequence). This CDR3 spans 13 amino acids. CDR3 DNA sequence: TGTGCCAGCTCGGACAGAGGTCATTCACCCCTCCACTTT. It yields the protein CASSDRGHSPLHF.

The genes are TRBV5-1 and TRBJ2-2; 9 bases align to TRBD2. The CDR3 length is 14 residues. CDR1 is SGHRS, CDR2 YFSETQ, per germline. J was trimmed by 4 bases and V by 4 bases; bases with no gene match: 2. DNA of the CDR3: TGCGCCAGCAGCACGACTAGCGGCACCGGGGAGCTGTTTTTT. Translation: CASSTTSGTGELFF.